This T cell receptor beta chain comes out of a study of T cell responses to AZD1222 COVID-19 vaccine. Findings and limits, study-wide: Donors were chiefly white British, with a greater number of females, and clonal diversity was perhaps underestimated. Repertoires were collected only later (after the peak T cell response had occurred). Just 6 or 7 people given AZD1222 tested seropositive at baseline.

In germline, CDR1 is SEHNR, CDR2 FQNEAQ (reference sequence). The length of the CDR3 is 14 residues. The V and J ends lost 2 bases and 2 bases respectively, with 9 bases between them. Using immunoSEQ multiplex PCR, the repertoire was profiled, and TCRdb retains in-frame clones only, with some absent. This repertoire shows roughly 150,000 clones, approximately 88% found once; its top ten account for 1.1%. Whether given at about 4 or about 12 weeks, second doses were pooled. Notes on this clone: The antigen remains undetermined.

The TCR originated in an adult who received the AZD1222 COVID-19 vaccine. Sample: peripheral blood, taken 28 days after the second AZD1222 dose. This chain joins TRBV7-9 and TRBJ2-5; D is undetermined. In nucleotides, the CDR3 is TGTGCCAGCAGCTTAATGACTGTACAAGAGACCCAGTACTTC. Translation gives CASSLMTVQETQYF.